A single sample gave rise to the 17 T cell receptor beta chains below, sequenced in a study of early T cells in non-severe SARS-CoV-2 infection. TCRdb processed the 5' RACE reads anew with MiXCR; each CDR3 protein has one entry. The sample contains roughly 33,000 distinct CDR3 sequences, about 5.7% of which appear only once. Sequenced input: whole blood. These receptors were collected from an adult who was a healthcare worker with PCR-confirmed SARS-CoV-2 infection or an uninfected control (not recorded which).

This clonotype was observed a few times. This chain uses TRBV6-2 or TRBV6-3 with TRBJ1-4; a possible D gene is TRBD1 (5 bases). The CDR3 sequence is 14 residues long. Per germline, CDR1 MNHEY and CDR2 SVGEGT. V gave up 6 bases and J gave up 3 bases, with 11 bases separating them. CDR3 sequence reads: CASSQDTANEKLFF. CDR3 nucleotide sequence: TGTGCCAGCAGCCAGGACACCGCTAATGAAAAACTGTTTTTT.

Many counts were recorded for this clonotype. The CDR3 reads CASSSLPTGGYGYTF. In DNA form, the CDR3 reads TGTGCCAGCAGCTCATTACCGACAGGGGGCTATGGCTACACCTTC. The J gene is TRBJ1-2, the V gene TRBV13, with 9 bases that match TRBD1. This CDR3 has 15 amino acids. The V and J ends lost 4 bases and 4 bases, in that order; junction bases with no gene match: 7. The V gene's germline CDR1 is PRHDT and CDR2 FYEKMQ (reference sequence).

In its sample, this clonotype was seen many times. J is TRBJ1-5 and V is TRBV18; 8 nucleotides align to TRBD1. Per the germline V gene, CDR1 is KGHSH and CDR2 is LQKENI. The CDR3 spans 15 residues. The V and J ends lost 3 bases and 3 bases, in that order; junction bases with no gene match: 4. The CDR3 sequence: CASSPGTGTNQPQHF. The DNA for the CDR3 is TGTGCCAGCTCACCGGGGACAGGAACCAATCAGCCCCAGCATTTT.

This clonotype was found many times. This chain joins TRBV11-3 and TRBJ1-1; 8 nucleotides align to TRBD1. The V gene's germline CDR1 is SGHNT and CDR2 YENEEA. V lost 5 bases and J lost 8; bases outside the gene matches: 7. The CDR3 length is 13 residues. The CDR3 nucleotides read TGTGCCAGCAGCCTTGGGACAGGAAAGGAAGCTTTCTTT. This translates into CASSLGTGKEAFF.

This clonotype was detected many times. The V and J genes are TRBV7-9 and TRBJ1-1; D possibly corresponds to TRBD1 (6 bases). This CDR3 spans 15 amino acids. Germline V gene lookup returns CDR1 SEHNR and CDR2 FQNEAQ (reference sequence). Trimming took off 5 bases at V and 5 bases at J, with 18 bases between the two ends. CDR3 DNA sequence: TGTGCCAGCAGCCTAATACAGGGATTTGAGACTGAAGCTTTCTTT. This gives the protein CASSLIQGFETEAFF. Variable domain in full (rest from reference TRBV7-9 and TRBJ1-1): DTGVSQNPRHKITKRGQNVTFRCDPISEHNRLYWYRQTLGQGPEFLTYFQNEAQLEKSRLLSDRFSAERPKGSFSTLEIQRTEQGDSAMYLCASSLIQGFETEAFFGQGTRLTVV.

This clonotype showed up many times. The chain has TRBV15 and TRBJ1-2; TRBD1 matches at 7 bases. Germline CDR1 and CDR2: LNHNV and YYDKDF (reference sequence). Losses at the gene ends were 9 bases for V and 5 bases for J; bases not matched to a gene: 9. The CDR3 consists of 13 residues. Written as DNA, the CDR3 is TGTGCCACGGCCGACAGGGCGGGGTATGGCTACACCTTC. Translating gives CATADRAGYGYTF.

V usage is TRBV9 and J usage is TRBJ2-5, with TRBD1 matching over 8 bases. The germline V gene has CDR1 SGDLS and CDR2 YYNGEE. V shed 4 bases, J shed 3 bases, and the junction held 2 bases outside the gene matches. The CDR3 extends over 13 amino acids. In DNA, the CDR3 is TGTGCCAGCAGCTTGGACAGGGAAGAGACCCAGTACTTC. This encodes CASSLDREETQYF.

This clonotype was counted at least ten times. The chain is built from TRBV5-1 and TRBJ2-3; D remains ambiguous. Trimming removed 0 bases at V and 5 bases at J, with 4 bases between. The CDR3 consists of 12 residues. The germline V gene encodes CDR1 SGHRS and CDR2 YFSETQ. In nucleotides, the CDR3 is TGCGCCAGCAGCTTGGCGCAAGATACGCAGTATTTT. Translating it yields CASSLAQDTQYF.

The chain employs TRBV6-5 and TRBJ2-1, with D unresolved. V was clipped by 6 bases and J by 6 bases, with 15 bases between them. The CDR3 extends over 14 amino acids. Germline V gene data show CDR1 as MNHEY and CDR2 as SVGAGI. CDR3 nucleotide sequence: TGTGCCAGCAGCCCGAGCTTCTCCCGCAATGAGCAGTTCTTC. This encodes CASSPSFSRNEQFF.

This clonotype was counted at least ten times. The chain couples TRBV6-6 to TRBJ2-7, with D perhaps TRBD2 (7 bases). The V gene's germline CDR1 is MNHNY and CDR2 SVGAGI (reference sequence). Trimming stripped 11 bases from V and 2 bases from J, with 16 bases between. The CDR3 length is 13 residues. CDR3 DNA sequence: TGTGCCGCACAGCGGGACATCACCTACGAGCAGTACTTC. Residues: CAAQRDITYEQYF.

The V gene is TRBV4-3, the J gene TRBJ2-5; 7 bases line up with TRBD1. The CDR3 contains 15 residues. Germline CDR1 reads LGHNA; CDR2 reads YSLEER. Trimming cost V 3 bases and J 0 bases; bases outside gene matches: 4. CDR3 amino acids: CASSQDRLYQETQYF. CDR3 coding DNA: TGCGCCAGCAGCCAGGACAGGCTGTACCAAGAGACCCAGTACTTC.

The genes are TRBV7-9 and TRBJ1-2, with D unclear. The CDR3 is 14 residues long. Trimming removed 5 bases from V and 6 bases from J, with 16 bases in between. In germline, CDR1 is SEHNR, CDR2 FQNEAQ (reference sequence). CDR3 loop: CASSPPLSTDGYTF. The CDR3 nucleotides read TGTGCCAGCAGCCCCCCCTTAAGCACGGATGGCTACACCTTC.

This clonotype was counted many times. This rearrangement joins TRBV20-1 to TRBJ2-7, with TRBD2 matching 7 bases. The trim removed 5 bases at V and 5 bases at J, leaving 12 bases unmatched. CDR1 DFQATT and CDR2 SNEGSKA come from the germline V gene (reference sequence). The CDR3 extends over 14 amino acids. This chain's CDR3 is CSAPREGLSNEQYF. DNA for the CDR3: TGCAGTGCTCCAAGGGAGGGACTAAGCAACGAGCAGTACTTC.

This clonotype was counted many times. This rearrangement joins TRBV28 to TRBJ1-5, with D maybe TRBD1 (6 bases). Per the germline V gene, CDR1 is MDHEN and CDR2 is SYDVKM. The V gene lost 6 bases and the J gene lost 5 bases, with 20 bases spanning the gap. The CDR3 loop spans 16 amino acids. The DNA of the CDR3 is TGTGCCAGCAGCCCTACGCGCAGGGGCGGTGATCAGCCCCAGCATTTT. It encodes CASSPTRRGGDQPQHF.

The table lists this clonotype with a few counts. The rearrangement links TRBV6-1 to TRBJ2-1; the D is unclear. Germline lookup yields CDR1 MNHNS and CDR2 SASEGT. The CDR3 covers 11 residues. Trimming took 4 bases from V and 12 from J, leaving 10 bases between them. CDR3 sequence reads: CASSVPGTQFF. Written as DNA, the CDR3 is TGTGCCAGCAGTGTTCCGGGCACGCAGTTCTTC.

At least ten counts were recorded for this clonotype. The DNA is omitted, as the CDR3 cannot be located on it reliably, and the CDR3 follows TCRdb's listing. This sequence joins TRBV21-1 and TRBJ1-1. TRBV21-1 is a pseudogene locus. Both ends counted, the CDR3 spans 16 residues. Here the CDR3 reads CASSKVGRGISTEAFF.

The table lists this clonotype with many counts. CDR3 in amino acids: CATSDPIAGASHTQYF. The CDR3 DNA follows: TGTGCCACCAGTGATCCGATAGCGGGAGCCTCCCATACGCAGTATTTT. The chain couples TRBV24-1 to TRBJ2-3; 9 bases agree with TRBD2. Germline CDR1 KGHDR, CDR2 SFDVKD. There are 16 residues in the CDR3. V gave up 3 bases and J gave up 7 bases; unmatched junction bases: 10.